Listed below are T cell receptor beta chains from one sample, sequenced in a study of cytomegalovirus exposure and HLA in healthy donors. The assay was immunoSEQ multiplex PCR, and TCRdb's table has in-frame clones only and misses some. Altogether tens of thousands of clones are present, roughly 94% being singletons, with the ten largest covering more than 0.65%. The material sequenced was PBMCs. All receptors come from a woman aged 18-29 years in good health and CMV-seronegative. Both conserved end residues are part of each CDR3. A D gene is named only where the DNA matches it firmly. The size field is filled for only some rows; it gives once, few, many or a size class.

size: -; V: TRBV28; D: TRBD1; J: TRBJ1-2; CDR3: CASSSSWDREEGYTF; DNA: TGTGCCAGCAGTTCGTCGTGGGACAGGGAGGAGGGCTACACCTTC
size: -; V: TRBV5-6; D: -; J: TRBJ2-3; CDR3: CASSFSTRSTDTQYF; DNA: TGTGCCAGCAGCTTTTCTACCCGCTCAACAGATACGCAGTATTTT
size: -; V: TRBV7-9; D: -; J: TRBJ1-6; CDR3: CASRGRSNSPLHF; DNA: TGTGCCAGCCGCGGGAGGAGCAATTCACCCCTCCACTTT
size: once; V: TRBV4-3; D: -; J: TRBJ1-1; CDR3: CASSHHREMGTEAFF; DNA: TGCGCCAGCAGCCACCACAGGGAGATGGGCACTGAAGCTTTCTTT
size: -; V: TRBV6-5; D: TRBD1; J: TRBJ1-5; CDR3: CASRTGGAQPQHF; DNA: TGTGCCAGCAGGACAGGGGGTGCGCAGCCCCAGCATTTT
size: -; V: TRBV7-9; D: -; J: TRBJ1-2; CDR3: CASSYLGGDSNTF; DNA: TGTGCCAGCAGCTATTTGGGCGGGGATAGTAACACCTTC
size: -; V: TRBV19; D: TRBD2; J: TRBJ2-7; CDR3: CATRLAGGSEQYF; DNA: TGTGCCACCCGACTAGCGGGAGGGTCCGAGCAGTACTTC
size: -; V: TRBV7-6; D: -; J: TRBJ2-7; CDR3: CASSLGVRGSAYEQYF; DNA: TGTGCCAGCAGCTTAGGTGTCCGGGGTTCGGCCTACGAGCAGTACTTC
size: -; V: TRBV27; D: TRBD2; J: TRBJ2-5; CDR3: CASSSRLAGGPLQETQYF; DNA: TGTGCCAGCAGTTCTAGACTAGCGGGAGGGCCCCTCCAAGAGACCCAGTACTTC
size: once; V: TRBV19; D: TRBD2; J: TRBJ2-3; CDR3: CASSPSGGSDTQYF; DNA: TGTGCCAGTAGTCCTAGCGGGGGTTCAGATACGCAGTATTTT
size: -; V: TRBV7-6; D: TRBD2; J: TRBJ2-3; CDR3: CASSFPRGGGAPDTQYF; DNA: TGTGCCAGCAGCTTCCCTAGAGGCGGGGGGGCCCCAGATACGCAGTATTTT
size: -; V: TRBV5-1; D: -; J: TRBJ2-7; CDR3: CASSFTGSSSYEQYF; DNA: TGCGCCAGCAGCTTCACAGGGTCTTCATCCTACGAGCAGTACTTC
size: -; V: TRBV6-1; D: TRBD2; J: TRBJ2-5; CDR3: CASRTSGSAETQYF; DNA: TGTGCCAGCCGGACTAGCGGGAGTGCGGAGACCCAGTACTTC
size: -; V: TRBV5-1; D: -; J: TRBJ1-2; CDR3: CASSFGGDGYTF; DNA: TGCGCCAGCAGCTTCGGAGGGGATGGCTACACCTTC
size: -; V: TRBV6-1; D: -; J: TRBJ2-1; CDR3: CASSSGWDEQFF; DNA: TGTGCCAGCAGTTCAGGGTGGGATGAGCAGTTCTTC
size: -; V: TRBV4-3; D: -; J: TRBJ2-7; CDR3: CASSQDRSGSYEQYF; DNA: TGCGCCAGCAGCCAAGATAGGTCAGGGTCCTACGAGCAGTACTTC
size: -; V: TRBV7-6; D: -; J: TRBJ1-3; CDR3: CASSSPYGGDGTSGNTIYF; DNA: TGTGCCAGCAGCTCCCCGTATGGGGGGGACGGTACCTCTGGAAACACCATATATTTT
size: -; V: TRBV9; D: -; J: TRBJ2-3; CDR3: CASSVGVYGGDTQYF; DNA: TGTGCCAGCAGCGTAGGGGTATACGGGGGTGATACGCAGTATTTT
size: -; V: TRBV5-1; D: -; J: TRBJ2-2; CDR3: CASSTVQIPGELFF; DNA: TGCGCCAGCAGCACTGTACAGATCCCCGGGGAGCTGTTTTTT
size: -; V: TRBV7-6; D: TRBD2; J: TRBJ2-1; CDR3: CASSLVGGVDEQFF; DNA: TGTGCCAGCAGCTTAGTGGGAGGGGTAGATGAGCAGTTCTTC
size: -; V: TRBV5-1; D: TRBD2; J: TRBJ2-3; CDR3: CASSGTSGPTDTQYF; DNA: TGCGCCAGCAGCGGGACTAGCGGGCCCACAGATACGCAGTATTTT
size: -; V: TRBV27; D: TRBD2; J: TRBJ2-7; CDR3: CASSMSGLVYEQYF; DNA: TGTGCCAGCAGTATGTCGGGACTAGTCTACGAGCAGTACTTC